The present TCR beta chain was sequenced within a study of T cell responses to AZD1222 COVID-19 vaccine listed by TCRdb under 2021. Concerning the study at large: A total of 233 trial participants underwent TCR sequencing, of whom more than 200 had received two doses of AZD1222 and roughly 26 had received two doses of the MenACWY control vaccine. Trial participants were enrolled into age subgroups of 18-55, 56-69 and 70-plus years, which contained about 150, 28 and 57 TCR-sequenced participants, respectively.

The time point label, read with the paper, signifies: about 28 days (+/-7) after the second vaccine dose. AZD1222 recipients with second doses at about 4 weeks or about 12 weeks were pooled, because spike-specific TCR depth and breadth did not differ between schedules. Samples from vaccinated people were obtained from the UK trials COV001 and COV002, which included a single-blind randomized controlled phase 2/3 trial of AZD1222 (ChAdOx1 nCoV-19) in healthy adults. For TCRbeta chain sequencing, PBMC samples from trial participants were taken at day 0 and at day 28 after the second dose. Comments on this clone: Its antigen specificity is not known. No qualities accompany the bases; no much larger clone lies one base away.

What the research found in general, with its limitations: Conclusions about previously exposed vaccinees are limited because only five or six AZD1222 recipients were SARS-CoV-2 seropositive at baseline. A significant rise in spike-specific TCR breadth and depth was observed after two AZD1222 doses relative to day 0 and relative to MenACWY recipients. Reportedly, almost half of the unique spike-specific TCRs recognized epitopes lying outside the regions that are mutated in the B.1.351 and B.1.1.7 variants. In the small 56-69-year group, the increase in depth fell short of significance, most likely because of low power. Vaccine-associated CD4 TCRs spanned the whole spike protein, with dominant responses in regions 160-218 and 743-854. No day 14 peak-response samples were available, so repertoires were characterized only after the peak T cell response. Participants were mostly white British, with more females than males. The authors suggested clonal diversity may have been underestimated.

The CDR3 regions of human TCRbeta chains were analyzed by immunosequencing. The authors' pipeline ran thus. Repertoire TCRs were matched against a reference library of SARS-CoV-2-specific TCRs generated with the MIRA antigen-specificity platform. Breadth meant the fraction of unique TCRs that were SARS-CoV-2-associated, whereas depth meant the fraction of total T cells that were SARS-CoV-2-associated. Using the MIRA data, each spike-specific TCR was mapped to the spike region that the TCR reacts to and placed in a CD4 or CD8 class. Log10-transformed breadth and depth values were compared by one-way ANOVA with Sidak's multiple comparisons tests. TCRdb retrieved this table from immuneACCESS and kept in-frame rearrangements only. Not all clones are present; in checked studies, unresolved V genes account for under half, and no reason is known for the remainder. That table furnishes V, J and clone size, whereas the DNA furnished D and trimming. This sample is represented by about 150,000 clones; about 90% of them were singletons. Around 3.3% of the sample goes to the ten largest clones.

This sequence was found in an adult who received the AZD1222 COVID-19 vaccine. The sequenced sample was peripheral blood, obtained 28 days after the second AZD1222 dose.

The CDR3 reads CASSQERSSGNTIYF. Here is the DNA: TGCGCCAGCAGCCAAGAGAGGAGCTCTGGAAACACCATATATTTT. The rearranged segments are TRBV4-1 and TRBJ1-3; no D segment can be confidently identified. The germline V gene encodes CDR1 MGHRA and CDR2 YSYEKL. From the cysteine up to the phenylalanine, the CDR3 has a length of 15 residues. Only CDR3 DNA remains: 45 bases, in frame from the first base. V loses 0 bases of germline sequence and J loses 0 bases, and the interval between the two ends is 6 bases.